Sequencing of this T cell receptor (beta chain) was carried out in a study of T cell responses to AZD1222 COVID-19 vaccine. Study as a whole: Samples with a second dose at about 4 or about 12 weeks were pooled together.

The CDR3 is 14 amino acids. V was shortened by 4 bases and J by 7 bases, with 11 bases between the two germline ends. Germline assignment: CDR1 SEHNR and CDR2 FQNEAQ (reference sequence). Study findings and constraints: After the peak T cell response, and only then, were repertoires sampled.

With respect to this clone: Its antigen remains unknown.

Data came from immunoSEQ multiplex PCR; TCRdb stores just in-frame clones and leaves some out. The sample comprises around 50,000 clones, 80% to 90% of which are singletons, and roughly 10% rests with the top ten. This material consisted of peripheral blood, taken on day 0 of AZD1222 vaccination. The gene calls are TRBV7-9 and TRBJ1-6; no clear D gene. The receptor was derived from an adult in good health. CDR3 amino acids: CASSSGSLNSPLHF. Here the CDR3 DNA reads TGTGCCAGCAGCTCGGGAAGCCTGAATTCACCCCTCCACTTT.